These T cell receptor beta chains were read from a single sample in a study of blood T cell repertoires in COVID-19. Using immunoSEQ multiplex PCR, the repertoire was profiled, and TCRdb retains in-frame clones only, with some absent. Of approximately 210,000 clones listed, around 80% are singletons. Input material: PBMCs or T cells enriched from blood (not recorded which). The source is a man younger than 40 with acute COVID-19. Both conserved end residues are part of each CDR3. Fields, in order: J gene, V gene, CDR3 protein.

TRBJ1-1 | TRBV30 | CAWTEQGQTEAFF
TRBJ2-3 | TRBV5-4 | CASSSPGQGITDTQYF
TRBJ2-5 | TRBV6-5 | CASSSLFQGQETQYF
TRBJ1-4 | TRBV4-2 | CASSLRLNEKLFF
TRBJ2-3 | TRBV29-1 | CSVGTRLAADTQYF
TRBJ1-2 | TRBV6-1 | CASSERVNYGYTF
TRBJ2-7 | TRBV6-1 | CASSDGRTKLYEQYF
TRBJ2-2 | TRBV7-2 | CATKPRTGSTGELFF
TRBJ2-5 | TRBV27 | CASSLSKGGVETQYF
TRBJ1-6 | TRBV5-6 | CASSFLGAVGSPLHF
TRBJ1-1 | TRBV5-1 | CASSLDLGRVNTEAFF
TRBJ1-4 | TRBV5-5 | CASKSAPTALNEKLFF
TRBJ2-7 | TRBV28 | CASNRQGARIEQYF
TRBJ1-1 | TRBV7-9 | CASSLGTHTEAFF
TRBJ1-2 | TRBV2 | CASSQAEGDYGYTF
TRBJ2-3 | TRBV5-5 | CASSLDRGPDTQYF
TRBJ1-5 | TRBV18 | CASSPPGWGVQPQHF
TRBJ1-4 | TRBV5-1 | CASSAGTGGFGEKLFF
TRBJ1-4 | TRBV2 | CASSVSQKTNEKLFF
TRBJ1-5 | TRBV6-5 | CASSYAGNQPQHF
TRBJ2-5 | TRBV5-1 | CASSHGLAGGPQETQYF
TRBJ2-5 | TRBV9 | CASSVMEGGTQYF
TRBJ1-2 | TRBV11-2 | CASSLAGDYGYTF
TRBJ1-3 | TRBV5-6 | CASSNTGTGIGNTIYF
TRBJ1-2 | TRBV4-2 | CASSPYEGPNYGYTF
TRBJ2-7 | TRBV5-4 | CASSDRVYEQYF
TRBJ1-2 | TRBV9 | CASLDRVGGYTF
TRBJ1-2 | TRBV11-2 | CASSGQGVEGYTF
TRBJ2-1 | TRBV5-4 | CASSTGTGSYNEQFF
TRBJ1-1 | TRBV7-9 | CASSDRTGNTEAFF
TRBJ1-2 | TRBV6-2/TRBV6-3 | CASSYLPTPQANYGYTF
TRBJ1-1 | TRBV5-4 | CASSSDWGHMNTEAFF
TRBJ2-6 | TRBV10-3 | CATSTPIGQGRSGANVLTF
TRBJ1-5 | TRBV27 | CASSLSARGSNQPQHF
TRBJ1-2 | TRBV29-1 | CSVEDGRSYGYTF
TRBJ1-1 | TRBV30 | CAWSHRQMNTEAFF
TRBJ2-1 | TRBV5-5 | CASSQDTSSYNEQFF
TRBJ1-4 | TRBV9 | CASSVEHGNEKLFF
TRBJ1-2 | TRBV15 | CATSRDLGQGDLNGYTF
TRBJ2-7 | TRBV29-1 | CSVSGGSGVDEQYF
TRBJ1-3 | TRBV2 | CASTRGTVLSGNTIYF
TRBJ1-2 | TRBV5-4 | CALRGPYYGYTF
TRBJ2-1 | TRBV5-6 | CASSLGLAAAYNEQFF
TRBJ2-1 | TRBV7-3 | CASRSSGGKNEQFF
TRBJ1-1 | TRBV11-2 | CASSLRSGNTEAFF
TRBJ1-2 | TRBV15 | CATSRTLIPDNYGYTF
TRBJ1-5 | TRBV28 | CATGGGGSNQPQHF
TRBJ1-6 | TRBV18 | CASSPPPGDRSSPLHF